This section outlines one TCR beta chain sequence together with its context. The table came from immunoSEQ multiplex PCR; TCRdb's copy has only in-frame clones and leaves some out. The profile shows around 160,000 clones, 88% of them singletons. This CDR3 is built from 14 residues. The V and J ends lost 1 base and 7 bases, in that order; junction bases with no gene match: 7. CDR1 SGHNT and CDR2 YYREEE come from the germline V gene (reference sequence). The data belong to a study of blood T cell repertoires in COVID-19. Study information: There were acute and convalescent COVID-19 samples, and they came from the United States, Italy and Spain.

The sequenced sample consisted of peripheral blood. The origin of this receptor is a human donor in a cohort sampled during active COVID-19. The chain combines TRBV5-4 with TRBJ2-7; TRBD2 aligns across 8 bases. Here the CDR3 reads CASSLTSGVEEQYF. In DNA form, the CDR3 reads TGTGCCAGCAGCTTGACTAGCGGAGTGGAAGAGCAGTACTTC.